One T cell receptor (beta chain) is described in this entry. Its antigen is undetermined. This record comes from a study of cytomegalovirus exposure and HLA in healthy donors. Background on the study: From donors who were HLA-typed, an early data release held around 80 million unique TCRs. The study, taken as a whole, reports: Immune exposure was documented only through CMV serostatus. Compared with the roughly 670-donor mean, an Asian-associated ancestry cluster reportedly had fewer N-insertions, according to a later analysis.

This CDR3 region has 17 residues. CDR1 SGHTA and CDR2 FQGTGA come from the germline V gene. Trimming cost V 4 bases and J 5 bases; bases outside gene matches: 7. 13 Jbeta primers and 60 Vbeta primers were used for the PCR. Using immunoSEQ multiplex PCR, the repertoire was profiled, and TCRdb retains in-frame clones only, with some absent. Among approximately 140,000 clones, just over 70% were seen once, and the ten largest hold about 3%. The V and J genes are TRBV7-3 and TRBJ2-1, with TRBD2 matching over 14 bases. This TCR was recovered from a woman in her fifties or sixties in good health and CMV-seropositive. Source material: PBMCs. The CDR3, as DNA: TGTGCCAGCAGCTCCTATCCGGGACTAGCGGGGGACAATGAGCAGTTCTTC. It translates to CASSSYPGLAGDNEQFF.